One and the same sample provided the 18 T cell receptor beta chains below, sequenced in a study of blood T cells in healthy people across ages. Combining a sample-barcoded 5' primer with a J-beta primer mix, a second PCR ran for about 7 to 11 cycles. TCRdb fed the 5' RACE reads into MiXCR, producing one record per CDR3 protein. The data contain around 670,000 distinct CDR3 sequences, under 30% of them singletons. Material for sequencing was blood. The receptors were gathered from a woman older than 75 in good health.

The rearrangement links TRBV11-2 to TRBJ1-5; no definite D call. With 5 bases removed from V and 5 bases from J, the gap between germline ends came to 10 bases. Per the germline V gene, CDR1 is SGHAT and CDR2 is FQNNGV. The CDR3 covers 13 residues. The CDR3 sequence is CASSRAWDQPQHF. CDR3 bases: TGTGCCAGCAGCAGGGCGTGGGATCAGCCCCAGCATTTT.

This clonotype has ten or more counts. The CDR3 loop reads CASSPGTVGIGEKLFF. The CDR3 DNA is TGTGCCAGCAGCCCGGGGACAGTAGGAATAGGAGAAAAACTGTTTTTT. The V and J genes are TRBV7-2 and TRBJ1-4, with 7 positions matching TRBD1. The CDR3 sequence is 16 residues long. V was pared by 5 bases and J by 8 bases, with 14 bases of the junction left unmatched. Germline CDR1 and CDR2: SGHTA and FQGNSA.

This clonotype has ten or more counts. The chain links TRBV4-3 to TRBJ2-7; D remains unclear. V lost 7 bases and J 8 bases, leaving 18 bases between the germline ends. This CDR3 spans 13 amino acids. Looked up from germline, CDR1 is LGHNA and CDR2 is YSLEER. The CDR3 reads CASNPRPTGKQYF. CDR3 coding DNA: TGCGCCAGCAACCCCAGACCCACTGGAAAGCAGTACTTC.

The chain uses TRBV7-2 and TRBJ2-6, with D perhaps matching TRBD1 (6 bases). Germline CDR1 reads SGHTA; CDR2 reads FQGNSA. The CDR3 is made up of 18 amino acids. Between the trimmed V and J ends, which lost 5 bases and 2 bases, there was a span of 19 bases. CDR3 residues: CASSPKDSSFAGANVLTF. The CDR3 DNA reads TGTGCCAGCAGCCCGAAGGACAGTTCGTTTGCTGGGGCCAACGTCCTGACTTTC. Looking up the rest from reference TRBV7-2 and TRBJ2-6 gives the full variable domain: GAGVSQSPSNKVTEKGKDVELRCDPISGHTALYWYRQSLGQGLEFLIYFQGNSAPDKSGLPSDRFSAERTGGSVSTLTIQRTQQEDSAVYLCASSPKDSSFAGANVLTFGAGSRLTVL.

The chain combines TRBV20-1 with TRBJ2-3; 15 positions match TRBD2. Trimming removed 3 bases from V and 1 base from J; junction bases left unmatched: 5. Germline V CDR1 and CDR2: DFQATT, SNEGSKA (reference sequence). The length of the CDR3 is 17 residues. CDR3 protein: CSARGTSGGPGTDTQYF. In nucleotides, the CDR3 is TGCAGTGCTAGGGGGACTAGCGGGGGGCCAGGCACAGATACGCAGTATTTT.

This clonotype was detected ten times or more. V gene TRBV20-1 combines with J gene TRBJ2-1; maybe TRBD1 (6 bases). Trimming stripped 4 bases from V and 1 base from J, with 17 bases between. This CDR3 contains 16 residues. CDR1 is DFQATT and CDR2 is SNEGSKA in the germline V gene (reference sequence). CDR3 region: CSANQKQGVSYNEQFF. As DNA, the CDR3 is TGCAGTGCTAACCAGAAACAGGGCGTTTCCTACAATGAGCAGTTCTTC.

This clonotype occurred many times. This chain uses TRBV5-1 with TRBJ2-7; possible D gene TRBD1, 5 bases. Trimming pared 0 bases from V and 5 bases from J, leaving 9 bases between. Germline values: CDR1 SGHRS, CDR2 YFSETQ. The CDR3 is 13 residues long. Here the CDR3 reads CASSLARVHEQYF. CDR3 DNA sequence: TGCGCCAGCAGCTTGGCCAGGGTTCACGAGCAGTACTTC.

This clonotype was picked up a small number of times. This could be a read error, since a much larger clone is one nucleotide away. The J gene is TRBJ2-7, the V gene TRBV20-1, with a tentative D call TRBD1 (5 bases). TRBJ2-5 matches the DNA end more closely, so the J call is doubtful. This CDR3 spans 13 amino acids. Germline lookup yields CDR1 DFQATT and CDR2 SNEGSKA (reference sequence). CDR3 amino acids: CSTKGRVMETQYF. CDR3 nucleotides: TGCAGCACAAAGGGCAGGGTAATGGAGACCCAGTACTTC.

This clonotype appeared many times. The chain employs TRBV6-1 and TRBJ2-1; possibly TRBD2 for D (7 bases). Trimming removed 6 bases from V and 0 bases from J, with 15 bases in between. Germline V gene lookup returns CDR1 MNHNS and CDR2 SASEGT. CDR3 length: 16 residues. CDR3: CASRGAGAASYNEQFF. CDR3 DNA: TGTGCCAGCAGGGGGGCGGGGGCAGCCTCCTACAATGAGCAGTTCTTC.

This clonotype came up a few times. CDR3 sequence: CSAPPSTGVRETQYF. CDR3 DNA sequence: TGCAGTGCTCCTCCCTCGACAGGTGTCCGGGAGACCCAGTACTTC. This chain uses TRBV20-1 with TRBJ2-5, with a tentative D call TRBD1 (6 bases). The CDR3 consists of 15 residues. The V and J ends lost 5 bases and 5 bases respectively, with 21 bases between them. CDR1 and CDR2 from the germline V gene are DFQATT and SNEGSKA (reference sequence).

This chain links TRBV7-2 with TRBJ2-5; no reliable D call. V gave up 5 bases and J gave up 4 bases, with 11 bases separating them. This CDR3 spans 13 amino acids. CDR1 is SGHTA, CDR2 FQGNSA, per germline. The CDR3 protein is CASSTLVLETQYF. In DNA, the CDR3 is TGTGCCAGCAGCACCCTCGTTTTAGAGACCCAGTACTTC. The whole variable domain, filled in from reference TRBV7-2 and TRBJ2-5, reads GAGVSQSPSNKVTEKGKDVELRCDPISGHTALYWYRQSLGQGLEFLIYFQGNSAPDKSGLPSDRFSAERTGGSVSTLTIQRTQQEDSAVYLCASSTLVLETQYFGPGTRLLVL.

This clonotype occurred many times. The chain links TRBV20-1 to TRBJ2-1; no clear D gene. CDR3 length equals 11 residues. The germline V and J ends were trimmed by 2 bases and 6 bases, with 5 bases remaining between them. Germline loops: CDR1 DFQATT, CDR2 SNEGSKA (reference sequence). CDR3 loop: CSARPSNEQFF. The DNA of the CDR3 is TGCAGTGCTAGACCCAGCAATGAGCAGTTCTTC.

Comment on this clonotype: It may be a read error: a sequence one base away is much more abundant. The chain carries TRBV7-9 and TRBJ2-1; D is perhaps TRBD2 (6 bases). TRBJ2-7 matches the DNA end more closely, so the J call is doubtful. The CDR3 contains 15 residues. Per the germline V gene, CDR1 is SEHNR and CDR2 is FQNEAQ (reference sequence). The CDR3 spells CASSLVGGSYNKQYF. CDR3 bases: TGTGCCAGCAGCTTAGTCGGAGGGTCCTACAATAAGCAGTACTTC.

This clonotype was counted a few times. V gene TRBV7-9 combines with J gene TRBJ1-4; 7 nucleotides align to TRBD1. CDR3 length: 16 residues. Looked up from germline, CDR1 is SEHNR and CDR2 is FQNEAQ (reference sequence). Trimming removed 2 bases from V and 2 bases from J; junction bases left unmatched: 5. The CDR3 here is CASSLKRGPTNEKLFF. CDR3 coding DNA: TGTGCCAGCAGCTTAAAAAGGGGGCCCACTAATGAAAAACTGTTTTTT.

This clonotype was seen a handful of times. A single base separates this from a much larger clone, so it may be a read error. The rearrangement uses TRBV20-1 and TRBJ2-1; 10 bases align to TRBD1. The DNA end lines up better with TRBJ2-7; the J call may be wrong. Germline V gene sequence: CDR1 DFQATT, CDR2 SNEGSKA (reference sequence). This CDR3 is built from 15 residues. The chain's CDR3 is CSASGTGDRYNEQYF. The CDR3, as DNA: TGCAGTGCTAGTGGGACAGGGGATAGGTACAATGAGCAGTACTTC.

The chain employs TRBV29-1 and TRBJ2-3; D perhaps matches TRBD1 (6 bases). CDR3 length: 14 residues. V lost 3 bases, J lost 5 bases, and 15 bases lay in between. Germline V gene lookup returns CDR1 SQVTM and CDR2 ANQGSEA. The CDR3 sequence: CSVEAPSTGDTQYF. Written as DNA, the CDR3 is TGCAGCGTTGAGGCGCCGTCGACAGGAGATACGCAGTATTTT.

This clonotype has a handful of counts. This rearrangement joins TRBV20-1 to TRBJ2-2; D possibly matches TRBD1 or TRBD2 (6 bases each). In germline, CDR1 is DFQATT, CDR2 SNEGSKA (reference sequence). This CDR3 region has 17 residues. Trimming removed 2 bases at V and 8 bases at J, with 24 bases between. This CDR3 reads CSARRAGGGRQAGELFF. In nucleotides, the CDR3 is TGCAGTGCTAGACGGGCTGGTGGGGGGCGACAAGCTGGGGAGCTGTTTTTT.

A remark on this clonotype: A much larger clonotype is one base distant, so this may be a read error. The CDR3 loop reads CSAYRSGRGSYNEQYF. In DNA, the CDR3 is TGCAGTGCTTACCGCTCGGGGCGGGGCTCCTACAATGAGCAGTACTTC. V and J are TRBV20-1 and TRBJ2-1, with a tentative D call TRBD2 (6 bases). The end of the DNA fits TRBJ2-7 better, so the J call may be wrong. Germline CDR1 is DFQATT and CDR2 is SNEGSKA (reference sequence). This CDR3 has 16 residues.